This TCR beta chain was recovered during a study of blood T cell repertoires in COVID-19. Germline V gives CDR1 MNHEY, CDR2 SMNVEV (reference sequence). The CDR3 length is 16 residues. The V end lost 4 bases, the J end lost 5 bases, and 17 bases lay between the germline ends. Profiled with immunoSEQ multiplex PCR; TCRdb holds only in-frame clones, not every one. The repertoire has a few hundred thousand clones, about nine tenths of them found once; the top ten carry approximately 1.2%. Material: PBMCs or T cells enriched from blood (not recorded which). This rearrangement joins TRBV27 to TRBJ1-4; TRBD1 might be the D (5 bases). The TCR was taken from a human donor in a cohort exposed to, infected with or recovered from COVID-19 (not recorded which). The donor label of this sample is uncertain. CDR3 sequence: CASSSGTAGGNEKLFF. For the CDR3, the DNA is TGTGCCAGCAGTTCCGGGACCGCGGGGGGAAATGAAAAACTGTTTTTT.